These T cell receptor beta chains were read from a single sample in a study of cytomegalovirus exposure and HLA in healthy donors. The data were produced by immunoSEQ multiplex PCR, yet TCRdb's version contains in-frame clones alone and is incomplete. The table has approximately 150,000 clones, roughly 80% seen once; the top ten hold more than 2%. Input material: PBMCs. These TCRs come from a boy aged 2 to 10 in good health and CMV-seronegative. Each CDR3 is given with its conserved first and last residue. Each record gives: D gene, J gene, clone size, V gene, CDR3 DNA, CDR3 protein. The D gene is left open where the match is weak. Clone size is shown for a subset of rows, as once, few, many or a class of expanded clone.

D gene: NA; J gene: TRBJ2-7; clone size: few; V gene: TRBV7-6; CDR3 DNA: TGTGCCAGCAGCTTAGGCGCTGGGGGGTGGTCCTACGAGCAGTACTTC; CDR3 protein: CASSLGAGGWSYEQYF
D gene: TRBD1; J gene: TRBJ1-2; clone size: NA; V gene: TRBV25-1; CDR3 DNA: TGTGCCAGCAGTGAATATGGGACAGGGGGCGTCTATGGCTACACCTTC; CDR3 protein: CASSEYGTGGVYGYTF
D gene: TRBD1; J gene: TRBJ1-5; clone size: NA; V gene: TRBV19; CDR3 DNA: TGTGCCAGTAGTCCATGGGGACAGGGGAATCAGCCCCAGCATTTT; CDR3 protein: CASSPWGQGNQPQHF
D gene: NA; J gene: TRBJ1-1; clone size: NA; V gene: TRBV20-1; CDR3 DNA: TGCAGTGGAGGGTATAGTGAAGCTTTCTTT; CDR3 protein: CSGGYSEAFF
D gene: NA; J gene: TRBJ2-3; clone size: NA; V gene: TRBV9; CDR3 DNA: TGTGCCAGCAGCGTTACCGGGACCCGGAGGGCAGATACGCAGTATTTT; CDR3 protein: CASSVTGTRRADTQYF
D gene: TRBD1; J gene: TRBJ2-1; clone size: NA; V gene: TRBV7-2; CDR3 DNA: TGTGCCAGCAGCCCCTCCCGACAGGGGCCCAGTTACTTCTACAATGAGCAGTTCTTC; CDR3 protein: CASSPSRQGPSYFYNEQFF
D gene: TRBD2; J gene: TRBJ2-1; clone size: medium-sized; V gene: TRBV7-6; CDR3 DNA: TGTGCCAGCAGCGGATACATCGGCTTAGCGGGGGGCCAAACCTACAATGAGCAGTTCTTC; CDR3 protein: CASSGYIGLAGGQTYNEQFF
D gene: TRBD1; J gene: TRBJ1-1; clone size: NA; V gene: TRBV19; CDR3 DNA: TGTGCCAGTACTCCGTTTGTACGCTTAGGGGGCGGGACTGAAGCTTTCTTT; CDR3 protein: CASTPFVRLGGGTEAFF
D gene: NA; J gene: TRBJ2-7; clone size: NA; V gene: TRBV5-1; CDR3 DNA: TGCGCCAGCAGCTCGGAGCCCCAGACCTACGAGCAGTACTTC; CDR3 protein: CASSSEPQTYEQYF
D gene: NA; J gene: TRBJ1-1; clone size: NA; V gene: TRBV4-3; CDR3 DNA: TGCGCCAGCAGCCAGGGGTGGACGGGACTGGGGGAATTCATGAACACTGAAGCTTTCTTT; CDR3 protein: CASSQGWTGLGEFMNTEAFF
D gene: NA; J gene: TRBJ1-5; clone size: NA; V gene: TRBV7-3; CDR3 DNA: TGTGCCAGCAGCTTGGGACACAATCAGCCCCAGCATTTT; CDR3 protein: CASSLGHNQPQHF
D gene: NA; J gene: TRBJ2-6; clone size: NA; V gene: TRBV9; CDR3 DNA: TGTGCCAGCAGCGTAGGTTGGGGAGCTGGGGCCAACGTCCTGACTTTC; CDR3 protein: CASSVGWGAGANVLTF
D gene: NA; J gene: TRBJ1-5; clone size: NA; V gene: TRBV10-3; CDR3 DNA: TGTGCCATCAGTGAAAGTTCAGGGTATCAGCCCCAGCATTTT; CDR3 protein: CAISESSGYQPQHF
D gene: TRBD2; J gene: TRBJ2-3; clone size: NA; V gene: TRBV18; CDR3 DNA: TGTGCCAGCTCAAAAAACCTAGCGGGGGGGCAAGATACGCAGTATTTT; CDR3 protein: CASSKNLAGGQDTQYF
D gene: TRBD1; J gene: TRBJ1-6; clone size: NA; V gene: TRBV7-9; CDR3 DNA: TGTGCCAGCAGCTTGGGACAGAGGAATTCACCCCTCCACTTT; CDR3 protein: CASSLGQRNSPLHF
D gene: NA; J gene: TRBJ1-3; clone size: NA; V gene: TRBV21-1; CDR3 DNA: TGTGCCGGGCGGGTCGGCATGAGGCCCTTCTCTGGAAACACCATATATTTT; CDR3 protein: CAGRVGMRPFSGNTIYF
D gene: NA; J gene: TRBJ2-1; clone size: NA; V gene: TRBV7-7; CDR3 DNA: TGTGCCAGCAGCTCTACAGGGTCGACCTACAATGAGCAGTTCTTC; CDR3 protein: CASSSTGSTYNEQFF
D gene: NA; J gene: TRBJ2-1; clone size: NA; V gene: TRBV7-9; CDR3 DNA: TGTGCCAGCAGCTTAGTAGTGTCCACGGGTGGCCATGAGCAGTTCTTC; CDR3 protein: CASSLVVSTGGHEQFF
D gene: TRBD2; J gene: TRBJ2-7; clone size: NA; V gene: TRBV15; CDR3 DNA: TGTGCCACCAGTCGGGGGGTGGCGTACGAGCAGTACTTC; CDR3 protein: CATSRGVAYEQYF
D gene: TRBD1; J gene: TRBJ2-2; clone size: NA; V gene: TRBV11-3; CDR3 DNA: TGTGCCAGCAGCTTTGGACAGGGGTCCGGGGAGCTGTTTTTT; CDR3 protein: CASSFGQGSGELFF
D gene: NA; J gene: TRBJ2-3; clone size: NA; V gene: TRBV28; CDR3 DNA: TGTGCCAGCAGTTTTTTCTCATTGCAGGGAACAGATACGCAGTATTTT; CDR3 protein: CASSFFSLQGTDTQYF
D gene: TRBD1; J gene: TRBJ2-1; clone size: NA; V gene: TRBV18; CDR3 DNA: TGTGCCAGCTCCCGGGACAGCTCAACCTACAATGAGCACTTCTTC; CDR3 protein: CASSRDSSTYNEHFF
D gene: NA; J gene: TRBJ1-5; clone size: NA; V gene: TRBV9; CDR3 DNA: TGTGCCAGCAGCGTGTTAGGGGCACTGGGGCAGCCCCAGCATTTT; CDR3 protein: CASSVLGALGQPQHF
D gene: NA; J gene: TRBJ2-3; clone size: NA; V gene: TRBV11-3; CDR3 DNA: TGTGCCAGCAGCTTAGGTTTAGCCACAGATACGCAGTATTTT; CDR3 protein: CASSLGLATDTQYF
D gene: NA; J gene: TRBJ2-7; clone size: NA; V gene: TRBV9; CDR3 DNA: TGTGCCAGCAGCGTCACAGGGGGAGGGGGCGGGTCCCTCGACGAGCAGTACTTC; CDR3 protein: CASSVTGGGGGSLDEQYF
D gene: NA; J gene: TRBJ2-2; clone size: NA; V gene: TRBV7-7; CDR3 DNA: TGTGCCAGCAGCTTACTCTCTGTTGTCGGGGGGCCCACCGGGGAGCTGTTTTTT; CDR3 protein: CASSLLSVVGGPTGELFF
D gene: TRBD2; J gene: TRBJ2-2; clone size: NA; V gene: TRBV7-7; CDR3 DNA: TGTGCCAGCAGCTCCATACGCGGGGGCACCGGGGAGCTGTTTTTT; CDR3 protein: CASSSIRGGTGELFF
D gene: NA; J gene: TRBJ2-7; clone size: NA; V gene: TRBV11-3; CDR3 DNA: TGTGCCAGCAGCTTATGGGGGCCGGGCGAGCAGTACTTC; CDR3 protein: CASSLWGPGEQYF
D gene: NA; J gene: TRBJ2-7; clone size: NA; V gene: TRBV19; CDR3 DNA: TGTGCCAGTAGTATCACTCAAGGGGGTTGGGACGAGCAGTACTTC; CDR3 protein: CASSITQGGWDEQYF
D gene: NA; J gene: TRBJ2-7; clone size: few; V gene: TRBV6-5; CDR3 DNA: TGTGCCAGCAGTCGAGAACGGAGCTCCTACGAGCAGTACTTC; CDR3 protein: CASSRERSSYEQYF
D gene: NA; J gene: TRBJ2-1; clone size: NA; V gene: TRBV29-1; CDR3 DNA: TGCAGCGCGCCATATAGCGAGAGCTCCTACAATGAGCAGTTCTTC; CDR3 protein: CSAPYSESSYNEQFF
D gene: NA; J gene: TRBJ2-7; clone size: NA; V gene: TRBV2; CDR3 DNA: TGTGCCAGCAAGTTTTACCTTAATACAGGGAGGGCGTACTACGAGCAGTACTTC; CDR3 protein: CASKFYLNTGRAYYEQYF
D gene: NA; J gene: TRBJ2-3; clone size: NA; V gene: TRBV2; CDR3 DNA: TGTGCCAGCAGGAGCTCTAGCACAGATACGCAGTATTTT; CDR3 protein: CASRSSSTDTQYF
D gene: TRBD2; J gene: TRBJ2-1; clone size: NA; V gene: TRBV25-1; CDR3 DNA: TGTGCCAGCAGTGAGGTCCTAGCGGGCTTTGGGGGAAATGAGCAGTTCTTC; CDR3 protein: CASSEVLAGFGGNEQFF
D gene: NA; J gene: TRBJ1-1; clone size: few; V gene: TRBV6-5; CDR3 DNA: TGTGCCAGCAGTAGAGAAACTGAAGCTTTCTTT; CDR3 protein: CASSRETEAFF
D gene: NA; J gene: TRBJ2-1; clone size: NA; V gene: TRBV19; CDR3 DNA: TGTGCCAGTAGTATACCGGGCGGGCCCCAGTTCTTC; CDR3 protein: CASSIPGGPQFF
D gene: NA; J gene: TRBJ1-1; clone size: NA; V gene: TRBV29-1; CDR3 DNA: TGCAGCGTTGAAGATACAGCCGAAGCTTTCTTT; CDR3 protein: CSVEDTAEAFF
D gene: NA; J gene: TRBJ2-5; clone size: once; V gene: TRBV5-1; CDR3 DNA: TGCGCCAGCAGCTTGGTTCGGTTGAGTGAGACCCAGTACTTC; CDR3 protein: CASSLVRLSETQYF
D gene: NA; J gene: TRBJ2-5; clone size: NA; V gene: TRBV9; CDR3 DNA: TGTGCCAGCAGCGTCTCAGGGGTCACCATAGAGACCCAGTACTTC; CDR3 protein: CASSVSGVTIETQYF
D gene: TRBD2; J gene: TRBJ2-7; clone size: NA; V gene: TRBV10-3; CDR3 DNA: TGTGCCATCAGTGAGGCGTCGTGGGCTAGCGGGAGGAAGTACTTC; CDR3 protein: CAISEASWASGRKYF
D gene: TRBD1; J gene: TRBJ1-4; clone size: NA; V gene: TRBV5-4; CDR3 DNA: TGTGCCAGCAGCGTGTACAGGGGGGAAAAACTGTTTTTT; CDR3 protein: CASSVYRGEKLFF
D gene: NA; J gene: TRBJ1-1; clone size: NA; V gene: TRBV7-3; CDR3 DNA: TGTGCCAGCAGCTTAACGCCTCCGGGTATAATGAACACTGAAGCTTTCTTT; CDR3 protein: CASSLTPPGIMNTEAFF
D gene: TRBD2; J gene: TRBJ2-7; clone size: few; V gene: TRBV2; CDR3 DNA: TGTGCCAGCAGCGGGGTAGCGGGAACCGCATACGAGCAGTACTTC; CDR3 protein: CASSGVAGTAYEQYF
D gene: TRBD1; J gene: TRBJ2-7; clone size: NA; V gene: TRBV2; CDR3 DNA: TGTGCCAGCAGTGAAACGGGACAGGAACTCTACGAGCAGTACTTC; CDR3 protein: CASSETGQELYEQYF
D gene: TRBD1; J gene: TRBJ1-3; clone size: NA; V gene: TRBV27; CDR3 DNA: TGTGCCAGCAGTTTAAGGGGGCCTGGAAACACCATATATTTT; CDR3 protein: CASSLRGPGNTIYF
D gene: NA; J gene: TRBJ1-1; clone size: NA; V gene: TRBV25-1; CDR3 DNA: TGTGCCTCAAGTGTGTCGGGGGTTGGCACTGAAGCTTTCTTT; CDR3 protein: CASSVSGVGTEAFF
D gene: NA; J gene: TRBJ1-5; clone size: few; V gene: TRBV4-2; CDR3 DNA: TGTGCCAGCAGCCAGAGTGGACAGAATCAGCCCCAGCATTTT; CDR3 protein: CASSQSGQNQPQHF
D gene: NA; J gene: TRBJ1-1; clone size: NA; V gene: TRBV5-4; CDR3 DNA: TGTGCCAGCAGCTCAGAACAGGGATGGGGCACTGAAGCTTTCTTT; CDR3 protein: CASSSEQGWGTEAFF
D gene: TRBD1; J gene: TRBJ1-1; clone size: NA; V gene: TRBV6-1; CDR3 DNA: TGTGCCAGCAGTGAAATGTACAGGGGAGCTTTCTTT; CDR3 protein: CASSEMYRGAFF
D gene: TRBD2; J gene: TRBJ2-7; clone size: NA; V gene: TRBV10-2; CDR3 DNA: TGCGCCAGCCTGACTAGCGGGAGCTCCTACGAGCAGTACTTC; CDR3 protein: CASLTSGSSYEQYF
D gene: TRBD2; J gene: TRBJ2-7; clone size: NA; V gene: TRBV4-1; CDR3 DNA: TGCGCCAGCAGCCCGAAGGGACTAGCGGCACTAGACGGGTCCTACGAGCAGTACTTC; CDR3 protein: CASSPKGLAALDGSYEQYF
D gene: TRBD1; J gene: TRBJ1-6; clone size: NA; V gene: TRBV5-1; CDR3 DNA: TGCGCCAGCAGCTTGGACGCCAGGGGGCATTCAGGTTCACCCCTCCACTTT; CDR3 protein: CASSLDARGHSGSPLHF
D gene: TRBD2; J gene: TRBJ2-7; clone size: NA; V gene: TRBV7-3; CDR3 DNA: TGTGCCAGCAGCTTAGCGGGGGGCGGCACCTACGAGCAGTACTTC; CDR3 protein: CASSLAGGGTYEQYF
D gene: NA; J gene: TRBJ2-1; clone size: NA; V gene: TRBV29-1; CDR3 DNA: TGCAGCGTATACACCCCCCAGGGTAGGGATTATGAGCAGTTCTTC; CDR3 protein: CSVYTPQGRDYEQFF
D gene: TRBD2; J gene: TRBJ2-1; clone size: NA; V gene: TRBV4-1; CDR3 DNA: TGCGCCAGCAGCCAGCAACTAGCGGAGGAGCAGTTCTTC; CDR3 protein: CASSQQLAEEQFF
D gene: TRBD1; J gene: TRBJ2-3; clone size: NA; V gene: TRBV10-2; CDR3 DNA: TGCGCCAGCAGCCGGGACAGAAGCACAGATACGCAGTATTTT; CDR3 protein: CASSRDRSTDTQYF
D gene: NA; J gene: TRBJ1-2; clone size: NA; V gene: TRBV7-9; CDR3 DNA: TGTGCCAGCAGCTCCAACTCAAGTAACTATGGCTACACCTTC; CDR3 protein: CASSSNSSNYGYTF
D gene: TRBD1; J gene: TRBJ1-4; clone size: few; V gene: TRBV10-3; CDR3 DNA: TGTGCCAGCACGGACAGGGAGAATGAAAAACTGTTTTTT; CDR3 protein: CASTDRENEKLFF
D gene: TRBD1; J gene: TRBJ2-1; clone size: NA; V gene: TRBV11-3; CDR3 DNA: TGTGCCAGCAGCCCCGAGGGACAGGGGGCGCGGGGTGAGCAGTTCTTC; CDR3 protein: CASSPEGQGARGEQFF